This entry lists 3 T cell receptor beta chains sequenced from one sample in a study of blood T cell repertoires in COVID-19. Method: immunoSEQ multiplex PCR; TCRdb's copy keeps in-frame clones and lacks some. This table holds some 350,000 clones, around four fifths found once. Source material: peripheral blood. The receptors shown here come from a man aged 30 to 39 with active or convalescent COVID-19.

The chain couples TRBV7-8 to TRBJ2-7; 10 bases line up with TRBD1. Trimming took 8 bases from V and 0 from J; bases not matched to a gene: 13. The CDR3 spans 17 residues. Germline CDR1 is SGHVS and CDR2 is FQNEAQ. The DNA of the CDR3 is TGTGCCAGCTTGGGGGGACAGGGGACGCCTTCCTCCTACGAGCAGTACTTC. Protein product: CASLGGQGTPSSYEQYF. Full variable domain (remainder filled in from reference TRBV7-8 and TRBJ2-7): GAGVSQSPRYKVAKRGQDVALRCDPISGHVSLFWYQQALGQGPEFLTYFQNEAQLDKSGLPSDRFFAERPEGSVSTLKIQRTQQEDSAVYLCASLGGQGTPSSYEQYFGPGTRLTVT.

This rearrangement joins TRBV4-2 to TRBJ1-1; D is perhaps TRBD1 (6 bases). The germline V gene has CDR1 LGHNA and CDR2 YNFKEQ. Trimming shortened V by 0 bases and J by 0 bases, and 14 bases separated the two germline ends. This CDR3 spans 17 amino acids. The CDR3 protein is CASSQDGQTNLNTEAFF. CDR3 nucleotide sequence: TGTGCCAGCAGCCAAGACGGACAGACCAACTTGAACACTGAAGCTTTCTTT.

This rearrangement joins TRBV7-9 to TRBJ2-7, with D tentatively TRBD2 (6 bases). Trimming shortened V by 5 bases and J by 7 bases, and 21 bases separated the two germline ends. CDR1 and CDR2 from the germline V gene are SEHNR and FQNEAQ (reference sequence). The CDR3 spans 15 residues. Here the CDR3 DNA reads TGTGCCAGCAGCGGGGTCCGGGAGTCATTTTATGAGCAGTACTTC. This encodes CASSGVRESFYEQYF.